Below, 30 T cell receptor beta chains from the same sample are listed, as sequenced in a study of T cell responses to AZD1222 COVID-19 vaccine. The protocol was immunoSEQ multiplex PCR, while the TCRdb copy is restricted to in-frame clones and leaves out a portion. The data contain some 140,000 clones, under 95% of them singletons. Here the sequenced sample was peripheral blood, taken on day 0 of AZD1222 vaccination. These receptors were obtained from an adult in good health.

The chain has TRBV19 and TRBJ1-6, with 7 nucleotides matching TRBD1. Trimming took 4 bases from V and 5 from J; bases not matched to a gene: 11. Germline CDR1 reads LNHDA; CDR2 reads SQIVND (reference sequence). CDR3 size: 17 residues. As DNA, the CDR3 is TGTGCCAGTAGTACGACCACAGGGGCTTCGGATAATTCACCCCTCCACTTT. As protein: CASSTTTGASDNSPLHF.

The chain is built from TRBV7-9 and TRBJ1-5; D not resolved. The V and J ends lost 3 bases and 4 bases respectively, with 7 bases between them. The CDR3 loop spans 13 amino acids. The germline gives CDR1 SEHNR, CDR2 FQNEAQ (reference sequence). In nucleotides, the CDR3 is TGTGCCAGCAGCTTGGAGCCTAATCAGCCCCAGCATTTT. Its protein is CASSLEPNQPQHF. Complete variable domain (other parts from reference TRBV7-9 and TRBJ1-5): DTGVSQNPRHKITKRGQNVTFRCDPISEHNRLYWYRQTLGQGPEFLTYFQNEAQLEKSRLLSDRFSAERPKGSFSTLEIQRTEQGDSAMYLCASSLEPNQPQHFGDGTRLSIL.

The CDR3, as DNA: TGCGCCAGCAGCTGGAGCCAGGGTTCTTCAGGGTACGAGCAGTACTTC. It encodes CASSWSQGSSGYEQYF. The chain combines TRBV5-1 with TRBJ2-7, with TRBD1 as a possible D gene (5 bases). Trimming shortened V by 3 bases and J by 4 bases, and 20 bases separated the two germline ends. Germline lookup yields CDR1 SGHRS and CDR2 YFSETQ. The CDR3 contains 16 residues.

V is TRBV15 and J is TRBJ2-7; a possible D gene is TRBD2 (5 bases). The CDR3 loop spans 15 amino acids. Germline V gene data show CDR1 as LNHNV and CDR2 as YYDKDF (reference sequence). V was pared by 0 bases and J by 2 bases, with 11 bases between. CDR3 in amino acids: CATSREGGPAYEQYF. CDR3 in DNA: TGTGCCACCAGCAGAGAAGGCGGGCCGGCCTACGAGCAGTACTTC.

The gene calls are TRBV19 and TRBJ1-4, with D perhaps TRBD1 (5 bases). V was pared by 7 bases and J by 3 bases, with 15 bases between. Germline V gene data show CDR1 as LNHDA and CDR2 as SQIVND (reference sequence). The CDR3 is 15 amino acids. The CDR3 sequence is CASIRGGAANEKLFF. The CDR3, as DNA: TGTGCCAGTATCCGGGGAGGGGCCGCTAATGAAAAACTGTTTTTT. The full variable domain, with the rest looked up from reference TRBV19 and TRBJ1-4, is DGGITQSPKYLFRKEGQNVTLSCEQNLNHDAMYWYRQDPGQGLRLIYYSQIVNDFQKGDIAEGYSVSREKKESFPLTVTSAQKNPTAFYLCASIRGGAANEKLFFGSGTQLSVL.

CDR3 loop: CASSEARNSNQPQHF. In DNA, the CDR3 is TGTGCCAGCAGTGAAGCGCGAAATAGCAATCAGCCCCAGCATTTT. The V and J genes are TRBV6-1 and TRBJ1-5; no clear D. CDR1 and CDR2 (germline): MNHNS, SASEGT. This CDR3 has 15 residues. The V and J ends lost 0 bases and 0 bases respectively, with 6 bases between them.

The count of this clone is one. The CDR3 region has the DNA TGTGCCAGCAGCCCAGGGGGGGGGCGCACTGAAGCTTTCTTT. Translated, it gives CASSPGGGRTEAFF. This chain joins TRBV7-2 and TRBJ1-1; 7 nucleotides agree with TRBD1. Germline V gives CDR1 SGHTA, CDR2 FQGNSA. This CDR3 is 14 amino acids long. V was pared by 5 bases and J by 4 bases, with 7 bases of the junction left unmatched. The whole variable domain, remainder taken from reference TRBV7-2 and TRBJ1-1, is GAGVSQSPSNKVTEKGKDVELRCDPISGHTALYWYRQSLGQGLEFLIYFQGNSAPDKSGLPSDRFSAERTGGSVSTLTIQRTQQEDSAVYLCASSPGGGRTEAFFGQGTRLTVV.

The chain joins TRBV19 to TRBJ2-7, with D uncertain. Germline CDR1 and CDR2: LNHDA and SQIVND (reference sequence). The ends were cut back, 5 bases at V and 4 bases at J, with 12 bases in the middle. The CDR3 covers 13 residues. The DNA of the CDR3 is TGTGCCAGTAGTTCTACGACCCTTTACGAGCAGTACTTC. Amino acid sequence: CASSSTTLYEQYF.

J is TRBJ1-5 and V is TRBV7-9, with D uncertain. The V end was cut by 1 base, the J end by 5 bases, with 9 bases between. Germline-derived CDR1 and CDR2 are SEHNR and FQNEAQ (reference sequence). The CDR3 has 14 amino acids. The CDR3 reads CASSLGGLYQPQHF. In DNA form, the CDR3 reads TGTGCCAGCAGCTTAGGTGGTCTCTATCAGCCCCAGCATTTT. The full variable domain, in which reference TRBV7-9 and TRBJ1-5 provide the parts outside the CDR3, is DTGVSQNPRHKITKRGQNVTFRCDPISEHNRLYWYRQTLGQGPEFLTYFQNEAQLEKSRLLSDRFSAERPKGSFSTLEIQRTEQGDSAMYLCASSLGGLYQPQHFGDGTRLSIL.

This clone was recorded once. The rearrangement uses TRBV3-1 (or the pseudogene TRBV3-2) and TRBJ2-3; TRBD1 matches at 10 bases. Germline lookup yields CDR1 LGHDT and CDR2 YNNKEL (reference sequence). The CDR3 is 19 residues long. Trimming removed 4 bases from V and 2 bases from J; junction bases left unmatched: 15. The CDR3 protein is CASSLRRGTGDGATDTQYF. The CDR3 coding sequence is TGTGCCAGCAGCCTCCGCCGAGGGACAGGGGACGGGGCCACAGATACGCAGTATTTT.

The V and J genes are TRBV28 and TRBJ2-1; D gene ambiguous. Trimming took off 10 bases at V and 9 bases at J, with 16 bases between the two ends. There are 12 residues in the CDR3. Germline V gene sequence: CDR1 MDHEN, CDR2 SYDVKM. Here the CDR3 reads CATRSSLTEQFF. The CDR3 nucleotides are TGTGCCACCCGGTCCAGTCTGACTGAGCAGTTCTTC.

The V call is TRBV3-1 (or the pseudogene TRBV3-2), the J call TRBJ2-3; 9 positions agree with TRBD2. V was clipped by 1 base and J by 1 base; unmatched bases: 6. The CDR3 has 17 residues. The germline V gene has CDR1 LGHDT and CDR2 YNNKEL (reference sequence). The CDR3 DNA reads TGTGCCAGCAGCCAAGTCGTCGGCGGGAGGGGCACAGATACGCAGTATTTT. Amino acids: CASSQVVGGRGTDTQYF.

J is TRBJ1-3 and V is TRBV7-8; D ambiguous. V lost 0 bases, J lost 0 bases, and 6 bases lay in between. This CDR3 spans 15 amino acids. Germline assignment: CDR1 SGHVS and CDR2 FQNEAQ. The CDR3 reads CASSLALSSGNTIYF. CDR3 DNA sequence: TGTGCCAGCAGCTTAGCTTTAAGCTCTGGAAACACCATATATTTT.

CDR3 residues: CAWSPGTGLAYNEQFF. The DNA for the CDR3 is TGTGCCTGGAGTCCGGGTACCGGACTAGCGTACAATGAGCAGTTCTTC. This sequence joins TRBV30 and TRBJ2-1, with 9 positions matching TRBD2. Germline assignment: CDR1 GTSNPN and CDR2 SVGIG (reference sequence). The CDR3 loop spans 16 amino acids. Germline trimming cut 2 bases from V and 4 bases from J; bases unmatched to any gene: 9. Full variable domain (rest looked up from reference TRBV30 and TRBJ2-1): SQTIHQWPATLVQPVGSPLSLECTVEGTSNPNLYWYRQAAGRGLQLLFYSVGIGQISSEVPQNLSASRPQDRQFILSSKKLLLSDSGFYLCAWSPGTGLAYNEQFFGPGTRLTVL.

This chain uses TRBV7-2 with TRBJ2-7; 9 bases are shared with TRBD2. Germline assignment: CDR1 SGHTA and CDR2 FQGNSA. V lost 5 bases and J lost 6; bases outside the gene matches: 14. The CDR3 is 16 amino acids. The chain's CDR3 is CASSPRSGSPGSEQYF. In DNA, the CDR3 is TGTGCCAGCAGCCCGCGTAGCGGGAGCCCAGGGAGCGAGCAGTACTTC.

The V and J genes are TRBV7-6 and TRBJ1-1; D remains ambiguous. Trimming left V 5 bases short and J 2 bases short, with 6 bases between. CDR1 is SGHVS and CDR2 is FNYEAQ in the germline V gene. The CDR3 consists of 12 residues. In DNA, the CDR3 is TGTGCCAGCAGCACCCCCAACACTGAAGCTTTCTTT. Its translation: CASSTPNTEAFF.

The gene calls are TRBV4-2 and TRBJ1-6, with D unclear. The CDR3 length is 13 residues. Trimming removed 1 base at V and 10 bases at J, with 8 bases between. CDR1 and CDR2 from the germline V gene are LGHNA and YNFKEQ. The CDR3: CASSQGRESPLHF. The DNA of the CDR3 is TGTGCCAGCAGCCAAGGCCGAGAATCACCCCTCCACTTT.

The chain has TRBV19 and TRBJ2-7, with 8 bases fitting TRBD1. V lost 2 bases, J lost 6 bases, and 6 bases stayed unmatched. This CDR3 region has 14 residues. CDR1 and CDR2 (germline): LNHDA, SQIVND (reference sequence). The DNA of the CDR3 is TGTGCCAGTAGTATACAAGGACAGGGTCCCGAGCAGTACTTC. Protein sequence: CASSIQGQGPEQYF.

This clone came up once. The chain has TRBV21-1 and TRBJ1-5; the table names TRBD1, a call not compared with the DNA. TRBV21-1 is a pseudogene segment. This CDR3 has 17 amino acids. CDR3 loop: CASSKVGAPIGNQPQHF. Written as DNA, the CDR3 is TGTGCCAGCAGCAAAGTAGGGGCACCCATAGGCAATCAGCCCCAGCATTTT.

The chain links TRBV6-5 to TRBJ2-6, with D hard to call. V was shortened by 4 bases and J by 0 bases, with 7 bases between the two germline ends. The CDR3 length is 15 residues. Germline V gene lookup returns CDR1 MNHEY and CDR2 SVGAGI. The CDR3 DNA is TGTGCCAGCAGTTCCTCATTCTCTGGGGCCAACGTCCTGACTTTC. Protein: CASSSSFSGANVLTF.

The chain uses TRBV19 and TRBJ2-7; the D gene is possibly TRBD2 (5 bases). This CDR3 contains 14 residues. V was cut by 5 bases and J by 7 bases, with 18 bases left in between. Germline V gene sequence: CDR1 LNHDA, CDR2 SQIVND (reference sequence). The CDR3 DNA reads as TGTGCCAGTAGTGACCGGACGGGGTTTGGGGAGCAGTACTTC. Its translation: CASSDRTGFGEQYF. Using reference TRBV19 and TRBJ2-7 for the parts outside the CDR3, the full variable domain is DGGITQSPKYLFRKEGQNVTLSCEQNLNHDAMYWYRQDPGQGLRLIYYSQIVNDFQKGDIAEGYSVSREKKESFPLTVTSAQKNPTAFYLCASSDRTGFGEQYFGPGTRLTVT.

V is TRBV9 and J is TRBJ1-2, with D possibly matching TRBD1 (6 bases). Trimming took 4 bases from V and 3 from J, leaving 13 bases between them. Germline-derived CDR1 and CDR2 are SGDLS and YYNGEE. This CDR3 comprises 14 residues. The DNA for the CDR3 is TGTGCCAGCAGCACCCAACAGGGCCACTATGGCTACACCTTC. As protein: CASSTQQGHYGYTF.

The chain combines TRBV6-2 or TRBV6-3 with TRBJ2-7; 7 bases match TRBD2. J was trimmed by 7 bases and V by 4 bases; bases with no gene match: 16. The CDR3 consists of 16 residues. In germline, CDR1 is MNHEY, CDR2 SVGEGT. The CDR3 sequence is CASSSGLVEVGREQYF. The CDR3 DNA is TGTGCCAGCAGTTCCGGACTAGTTGAAGTGGGCCGGGAGCAGTACTTC.

The count of this clone is one. The chain is built from TRBV30 and TRBJ1-5; 8 bases align to TRBD1. Losses at the gene ends were 3 bases for V and 2 bases for J; bases not matched to a gene: 6. The CDR3 loop spans 15 amino acids. Germline-derived CDR1 and CDR2 are GTSNPN and SVGIG (reference sequence). The CDR3 DNA is TGTGCCTGGAGAGGAGACAGGGGAGGCAATCAGCCCCAGCATTTT. Translated: CAWRGDRGGNQPQHF.

This chain joins TRBV19 and TRBJ2-2, with D maybe TRBD2 (6 bases). Germline V gene data show CDR1 as LNHDA and CDR2 as SQIVND (reference sequence). The CDR3 extends over 14 amino acids. V was shortened by 8 bases and J by 0 bases, with 10 bases between the two germline ends. CDR3 in amino acids: CASSGASNTGELFF. In nucleotides, the CDR3 is TGTGCCAGTTCGGGAGCATCGAACACCGGGGAGCTGTTTTTT.

This chain links TRBV5-1 with TRBJ1-6, with D hard to call. This CDR3 spans 15 amino acids. Germline CDR1 reads SGHRS; CDR2 reads YFSETQ. The germline V and J ends were trimmed by 7 bases and 13 bases, with 24 bases remaining between them. CDR3 sequence: CASGRARREGEPLHF. CDR3 sequence (DNA): TGCGCCAGCGGAAGGGCAAGGAGGGAGGGAGAGCCCCTCCACTTT.

This clone was recorded a few times. The rearrangement links TRBV5-1 to TRBJ2-7; D tentatively reads TRBD1 or TRBD2 (5 bases each). The CDR3 runs 13 residues. Trimming took off 6 bases at V and 3 bases at J, with 13 bases between the two ends. Germline V gives CDR1 SGHRS, CDR2 YFSETQ. CDR3 loop: CASNRDGNYEQYF. In DNA form, the CDR3 reads TGCGCCAGCAACCGGGACGGAAACTACGAGCAGTACTTC.

This chain uses TRBV29-1 with TRBJ1-4, with D possibly being TRBD1 (5 bases). Germline CDR1 reads SQVTM; CDR2 reads ANQGSEA. V was shortened by 7 bases and J by 4 bases, with 13 bases between the two germline ends. CDR3 length equals 13 residues. This CDR3 is CSAGGRLNEKLFF. The CDR3, as DNA: TGCAGCGCCGGGGGACGGCTTAATGAAAAACTGTTTTTT.

The chain recombines TRBV19 with TRBJ2-5; no reliable D call. The CDR3 covers 14 residues. CDR1 and CDR2 (germline): LNHDA, SQIVND (reference sequence). The V end lost 3 bases, the J end lost 0 bases, and 8 bases lay between the germline ends. CDR3 nucleotides: TGTGCCAGTAGTATGGCACCTGACCAAGAGACCCAGTACTTC. It yields the protein CASSMAPDQETQYF.

This chain joins TRBV6-5 and TRBJ1-1; D ambiguous. This CDR3 is built from 12 residues. V was clipped by 5 bases and J by 5 bases, with 9 bases between them. Germline values: CDR1 MNHEY, CDR2 SVGAGI. This CDR3 is CASSNSGTEAFF. The CDR3 coding sequence is TGTGCCAGCAGTAACAGTGGTACTGAAGCTTTCTTT.